Here is one T cell receptor beta chain with its context. Its specificity is unknown. This CDR3 is built from 14 residues. The germline V gene has CDR1 SGDLS and CDR2 YYNGEE. V lost 4 bases and J lost 3; bases outside the gene matches: 7. The sample is drawn from a study of cytomegalovirus exposure and HLA in healthy donors. Study at large: Approximately 85 million unique TCRs from HLA-typed donors were held in an early release of data. Study-level results: In a later analysis, HLA-C alleles had the fewest associated TCRs, DRB1 alleles the most. Accurate HLA-A and HLA-B prediction from TCR beta sequences was reported for most subjects. Only CMV serostatus was available as immune exposure information.

PCR involved 60 Vbeta and 13 Jbeta primers. Libraries were prepared by immunoSEQ multiplex PCR; TCRdb keeps only in-frame clonotypes and omits some of them. Of roughly 43,000 clones listed, around three quarters are singletons. Specimen: PBMCs. The sequence was obtained from a young man in good health and CMV-seronegative. The chain links TRBV9 to TRBJ2-7; 7 bases fit TRBD2. In DNA, the CDR3 is TGTGCCAGCAGCCAAGCGGGAACACGCTACGAGCAGTACTTC. Translated: CASSQAGTRYEQYF. Full variable domain (missing parts from reference TRBV9 and TRBJ2-7): DSGVTQTPKHLITATGQRVTLRCSPRSGDLSVYWYQQSLDQGLQFLIQYYNGEERAKGNILERFSAQQFPDLHSELNLSSLELGDSALYFCASSQAGTRYEQYFGPGTRLTVT.